This is a list of T cell receptor beta chains from one sample in a study of blood T cell repertoires in COVID-19. Clones were sequenced by immunoSEQ multiplex PCR, and TCRdb holds only the in-frame ones, with some missing. The sample has about 490,000 clones, 80% to 90% seen once. Sequences were obtained from peripheral blood. Receptor source: a human donor in a cohort sampled during active COVID-19. Both conserved end residues are part of each CDR3. D genes are given only for firm matches. Part of the rows lack a size; the others show once, few, many or a class for expanded clones.

clone_size	v_call	j_call	d_call	cdr3_nt	cdr3_aa
NA	TRBV6-1	TRBJ2-3	TRBD2	TGTGCCAGCAGCGAAAGGTGGAGTAGCGGGATTCTAGCAGATACGCAGTATTTT	CASSERWSSGILADTQYF
NA	TRBV28	TRBJ2-3	NA	TGTGCCAGCAGGACAGCCCTACAATTCACAGATACGCAGTATTTT	CASRTALQFTDTQYF
NA	TRBV2	TRBJ1-3	TRBD1	TGTGCCAGTCAGTCCGACAGGGCGAACACCATATATTTT	CASQSDRANTIYF
NA	TRBV20-1	TRBJ2-3	TRBD2	TGCAGTGCTAGTCGAGGGACTAGCGGGAGTGAACCTACGCAGTATTTT	CSASRGTSGSEPTQYF
NA	TRBV14	TRBJ1-2	NA	TGTGCCAGCAGCGGCGGCTATGGCTACACCTTC	CASSGGYGYTF
NA	TRBV28	TRBJ2-7	NA	TGTGCCAGCAGCCGCGTCAGGGGCGAGCAGTACTTC	CASSRVRGEQYF
once	TRBV7-6	TRBJ2-3	NA	TGTGCCAGCAGCCTACCTCCAACAGATACGCAGTATTTT	CASSLPPTDTQYF
NA	TRBV2	TRBJ1-2	TRBD1	TGTGCCAGCAGTCGGGAGACAGGGGATGGCTACACCTTC	CASSRETGDGYTF
NA	TRBV27	TRBJ1-3	NA	TGTGCCAGCAGTTTATCGGCGGGTTCTGGAAACACCATATATTTT	CASSLSAGSGNTIYF
NA	TRBV4-1	TRBJ2-5	TRBD2	TGCGCCAGCAGCAAGGGAGGAAGCGGGAGGGCCCCTCATGAGACCCAGTACTTC	CASSKGGSGRAPHETQYF
once	TRBV27	TRBJ1-2	NA	TGTGCCAGCAGTTGGGTGGCGTCGAGGAACTATGGCTACACCTTC	CASSWVASRNYGYTF
few	TRBV5-8	TRBJ2-7	TRBD2	TGTGCCAGCAGCCGAGGACTAGCGAGCTCCTACGAGCAGTACTTC	CASSRGLASSYEQYF
NA	TRBV27	TRBJ2-1	TRBD2	TGTGCCAGCTCCTCGCCGGGACTAGCGGCTGGTGAGCAGTTCTTC	CASSSPGLAAGEQFF
NA	TRBV20-1	TRBJ2-1	NA	TGCAGTGCCCGGTATCGGAATGAGCAGTTCTTC	CSARYRNEQFF
NA	TRBV7-2	TRBJ1-2	TRBD1	TGTGCCAGCAGCCAGGACAGGGGGTTCTATGGCTACACCTTC	CASSQDRGFYGYTF
NA	TRBV23-1	TRBJ2-1	NA	TGCGCCAGCACCGCCCCCACAGGGAAAACATACAATGAGCAGTTCTTC	CASTAPTGKTYNEQFF
NA	TRBV21-1	TRBJ1-6	NA	TGTGCCAGCAGCCAATACAGGGGGCGAATTTCCATGGGTAATTCACCCCTCCACTTT	CASSQYRGRISMGNSPLHF
NA	TRBV24-1	TRBJ2-2	TRBD2	TGTGCCACCAGTGACCCCAGCGGGAGTACCGGGGAGCTGTTTTTT	CATSDPSGSTGELFF
NA	TRBV19	TRBJ2-3	TRBD1	TGTGCCAGTCGACCCGGGACAGTAAGCACAGATACGCAGTATTTT	CASRPGTVSTDTQYF
NA	TRBV9	TRBJ2-2	NA	TGTGCCAGCAGTCCGGTTAGGGGGAACACCGGGGAGCTGTTTTTT	CASSPVRGNTGELFF
few	TRBV4-3	TRBJ2-2	NA	TGCGCCAGCAGACGAGCCGGGACACGAGCCACCGGGGAGCTGTTTTTT	CASRRAGTRATGELFF
NA	TRBV6-6	TRBJ1-2	TRBD1	TGTGCCAGCGAGCGGGGACAGGCTTTGGGGGGCTACACCTTC	CASERGQALGGYTF
NA	TRBV19	TRBJ1-1	NA	TGTGCCAGTACCCCACCAATCGGGGTGCCCACTGAAGCTTTCTTT	CASTPPIGVPTEAFF
NA	TRBV5-1	TRBJ2-7	TRBD1	TGCGCCAGCAGCTTCGGGGACAGGGGCTATGAGCAGTACTTC	CASSFGDRGYEQYF
NA	TRBV19	TRBJ1-1	TRBD1	TGTGCCAGTAGGATGACAGGGGGCGACCCTGAAGCTTTCTTT	CASRMTGGDPEAFF
NA	TRBV30	TRBJ2-3	TRBD1	TGTGCCTGGAGTGCCTGGACAGGGCCAAGTTCAGATACGCAGTATTTT	CAWSAWTGPSSDTQYF
NA	TRBV19	TRBJ2-1	TRBD2	TGTGCCAGTAGGAGTCTAGCGGGCTATATTTACAATGAGCAGTTCTTC	CASRSLAGYIYNEQFF